This entry lists 4 T cell receptor beta chains sequenced from one sample in a study of cytomegalovirus exposure and HLA in healthy donors. Profiling relied on immunoSEQ multiplex PCR, and the TCRdb table lists in-frame clones only, not all of them. The data show tens of thousands of clones, roughly 94% seen once. The sequenced sample consisted of PBMCs. Receptors were obtained from a man aged 18 to 35 in good health and CMV-seronegative.

The genes are TRBV27 and TRBJ2-7; D gene ambiguous. The CDR3 has 13 residues. CDR1 is MNHEY and CDR2 is SMNVEV in the germline V gene (reference sequence). V dropped 0 bases and J dropped 3 bases, with 6 bases sitting between them. In DNA form, the CDR3 reads TGTGCCAGCAGTTTATCGGGCATCTACGAGCAGTACTTC. Translated, it gives CASSLSGIYEQYF.

The J gene is TRBJ2-1, the V gene TRBV15, with 9 bases identical to TRBD1. Unmatched junction bases numbered 5, after V lost 2 bases and J lost 6 bases. This CDR3 has 15 residues. Germline V gene data show CDR1 as LNHNV and CDR2 as YYDKDF (reference sequence). This CDR3 reads CATSRPGQGFNEQFF. DNA for the CDR3: TGTGCCACCAGCAGACCGGGACAGGGTTTCAATGAGCAGTTCTTC.

CDR3 nucleotides: TGTGCCAGCAGTTTACTAAGTTTTGGACAGACCTTTTTTCGACGTGGGGTTAACTATGGCTACACCTTC. As protein: CASSLLSFGQTFFRRGVNYGYTF. The chain employs TRBV28 and TRBJ1-2; D possibly corresponds to TRBD1 (6 bases). V lost 2 bases and J lost 1, with 35 bases in between. Germline CDR1 MDHEN, CDR2 SYDVKM. The length of the CDR3 is 23 residues.

V usage is TRBV12-2 and J usage is TRBJ2-5; the DNA was not compared with TRBD2, the D call given in the table. TRBV12-2 is a listed pseudogene. The CDR3 contains 17 residues. The CDR3 here is CASRLQTSGRAGETQYF. The CDR3 coding sequence is TGTGCAAGTCGCTTGCAAACTAGCGGGAGGGCCGGGGAGACCCAGTACTTC.